The clone carrying this T cell receptor (beta chain) was recorded only once. This sample stems from a study of low-dose radiotherapy and immunotherapy resistance in tumors. Alpha- and beta-chain coverage of first-strand cDNA came from TRAV- and TRBV-specific primers. It was with a constant-region primer and a V-primer adapter that TCRs were amplified over around 19 PCR cycles. From the reads, TCRdb called clonotypes with MiXCR, one entry per CDR3 protein. The table records about 9,800 distinct CDR3 sequences, about 75% of them present only once. In germline, CDR1 is MNHGY, CDR2 SAAAGT. The CDR3 length is 16 residues. Trimming took 4 bases from V and 2 from J, leaving 17 bases between them.

This TCR was recovered from a human donor with advanced metastatic prostate, ovarian, gallbladder or colorectal cancer (not recorded which). This table probably holds off-target reads from a library built for another chain. The rearrangement links TRBV6-8 to TRBJ1-2; D remains ambiguous. CDR3 DNA sequence: TGTGCCAGCAGTTCCCCCTCTTCGGGGAGAAACTATGGCTACACCTTC. The encoded protein is CASSSPSSGRNYGYTF.